The 15 T cell receptor beta chains listed next were all sequenced from one sample in a study of glioma-infiltrating T cells after dendritic cell vaccination (dated by TCRdb to about 2016). The receptor library was made with the immunoSEQ multiplex PCR assay. Sourced from immuneACCESS, this table was stored by TCRdb with only in-frame sequences that have V and J called. A share of the clones is absent; for the studies checked, an unresolved V gene accounts for under half, and the remainder has no known explanation. The sample includes 93,000 or so clones, with over 60% observed a single time. The biggest ten clones account for almost 6% of the sample. This specimen was blood, taken before dendritic cell vaccination. Receptor source: a human donor with glioblastoma.

The chain links TRBV7-8 to TRBJ2-1; D ambiguous. Germline V gives CDR1 SGHVS, CDR2 FQNEAQ. This CDR3 has 15 residues. V lost 0 bases and J 3 bases, leaving 9 bases between the germline ends. In DNA form, the CDR3 reads TGTGCCAGCAGCTTAGCAGTGGGCAGCTACAATGAGCAGTTCTTC. Its protein is CASSLAVGSYNEQFF.

The V call is TRBV4-1, the J call TRBJ1-4; D perhaps matches TRBD1 (5 bases). CDR3 size: 15 residues. V was clipped by 5 bases and J by 7 bases, with 17 bases between them. CDR1 MGHRA and CDR2 YSYEKL come from the germline V gene. CDR3 nucleotides: TGCGCCAGCAGCATCCCCGACAGCTTCGGTGAAAAACTGTTTTTT. Its protein is CASSIPDSFGEKLFF.

Of note for this clone: A read error may produce the germline difference seen at one junction end. This CDR3 is CASSQAAGTYEQYF. DNA for the CDR3: TGTGCCAGCAGTCAAGCAGCAGGAACGTACGAGCAGTACTTC. This sequence joins TRBV6-1 and TRBJ2-7; D not certain. Germline lookup yields CDR1 MNHNS and CDR2 SASEGT. This CDR3 is 14 amino acids long.

The rearrangement links TRBV5-1 to TRBJ1-4; no definite D call. The CDR3 is 14 residues long. Trimming left V 5 bases short and J 3 bases short, with 11 bases between. CDR1 and CDR2 (germline): SGHRS, YFSETQ. The CDR3 nucleotides are TGCGCCAGCAGAGAGACACTAGCTAATGAAAAACTGTTTTTT. Residues: CASRETLANEKLFF.

The gene calls are TRBV6-6 and TRBJ1-4, with a weak D call TRBD1 (5 bases). Trimming removed 0 bases from V and 5 bases from J, with 10 bases in between. The CDR3 consists of 15 residues. Germline V gives CDR1 MNHNY, CDR2 SVGAGI (reference sequence). CDR3 loop: CASSYSGGLNEKLFF. The CDR3 nucleotides are TGTGCCAGCAGTTACTCGGGGGGTTTGAATGAAAAACTGTTTTTT.

V and J are TRBV25-1 and TRBJ2-7; TRBD2 agrees at 11 bases. Trimming took 8 bases from V and 1 from J; bases not matched to a gene: 4. The CDR3 totals 14 residues. Germline V gene sequence: CDR1 MGHDK, CDR2 SYGVNS. This CDR3 is CASSLAGGSYEQYF. The CDR3, as DNA: TGTGCCAGCTCCTTAGCGGGAGGGTCCTACGAGCAGTACTTC.

This clone was seen a single time. The chain links TRBV27 to TRBJ2-4; 8 nucleotides agree with TRBD1. With V trimmed by 1 base and J by 11 bases, 13 bases remained unmatched. CDR1 is MNHEY and CDR2 is SMNVEV in the germline V gene (reference sequence). The CDR3 contains 16 residues. For the CDR3, the DNA is TGTGCCAGCAGTTTATTCCCGACTACTGGACAGGGACTTCAGTACTTC. It translates to CASSLFPTTGQGLQYF.

This chain links TRBV10-3 with TRBJ2-1; TRBD1 matches 8 bases. Germline-derived CDR1 and CDR2 are ENHRY and SYGVKD. V was pared by 10 bases and J by 1 base, with 6 bases of the junction left unmatched. This CDR3 contains 14 residues. The DNA of the CDR3 is TGTGCCACCCGTCGGGACAGGTCCTACAATGAGCAGTTCTTC. This codes for CATRRDRSYNEQFF.

This clone was detected ten times or more. The V gene is TRBV10-1, the J gene TRBJ2-1; 7 positions agree with TRBD1. Germline trimming cut 10 bases from V and 15 bases from J; bases unmatched to any gene: 15. The CDR3 covers 12 residues. From germline, CDR1 is WNHNN and CDR2 SYGVQD (reference sequence). CDR3 sequence (DNA): TGCGCCACCGCTATGGACAGGTTTGATCGGTTCTTC. This encodes CATAMDRFDRFF.

The genes are TRBV4-2 and TRBJ1-1; no reliable D call. This CDR3 region has 13 residues. Germline CDR1 reads LGHNA; CDR2 reads YNFKEQ. Trimming cost V 4 bases and J 2 bases, with 8 bases left between them. Written as DNA, the CDR3 is TGTGCCAGCAGCCGAGGGCTAAACACTGAAGCTTTCTTT. Translation gives CASSRGLNTEAFF.

V is TRBV10-3 and J is TRBJ1-1, with TRBD1 as a possible D gene (6 bases). There are 14 residues in the CDR3. The ends were cut back, 7 bases at V and 1 base at J, with 13 bases in the middle. The germline V gene has CDR1 ENHRY and CDR2 SYGVKD. CDR3 sequence: CAITPTGPNTEAFF. CDR3 DNA sequence: TGTGCCATCACTCCGACAGGCCCGAACACTGAAGCTTTCTTT.

The gene calls are TRBV19 and TRBJ2-7; 13 positions agree with TRBD2. The germline CDR1 and CDR2 sequences are LNHDA and SQIVND (reference sequence). The CDR3 length is 18 residues. J lost 6 bases, V lost 5 bases, and 16 bases had no gene match. The DNA for the CDR3 is TGTGCCAGTAGTCCTTTATACGGGACTAGCGGGATATCTTCCGAGCAGTACTTC. This codes for CASSPLYGTSGISSEQYF.

J is TRBJ2-6 and V is TRBV19, with 9 bases aligning to TRBD1. This CDR3 comprises 16 residues. CDR1 and CDR2 from the germline V gene are LNHDA and SQIVND (reference sequence). V dropped 6 bases and J dropped 1; count of bases not matched to a gene: 4. In DNA form, the CDR3 reads TGTGCCAGTAGAGGGACAGGGCTGTCTGGGGCCAACGTCCTGACTTTC. This sequence encodes CASRGTGLSGANVLTF. Complete variable domain (other parts from reference TRBV19 and TRBJ2-6): DGGITQSPKYLFRKEGQNVTLSCEQNLNHDAMYWYRQDPGQGLRLIYYSQIVNDFQKGDIAEGYSVSREKKESFPLTVTSAQKNPTAFYLCASRGTGLSGANVLTFGAGSRLTVL.

The chain uses TRBV10-2 and TRBJ2-1; 8 bases map to TRBD2. CDR3 length: 16 amino acids. V lost 0 bases and J lost 6; bases outside the gene matches: 7. Per the germline V gene, CDR1 is WSHSY and CDR2 is SAAADI. The CDR3, as DNA: TGCGCCAGCAGTGAGTCCCGGGGGGGCCAGATCAATGAGCAGTTCTTC. Its protein product is CASSESRGGQINEQFF.

The table lists this clone with a few counts. V and J are TRBV6-6 and TRBJ1-1; perhaps TRBD1 as D (6 bases). The CDR3 runs 14 residues. Germline V gives CDR1 MNHNY, CDR2 SVGAGI (reference sequence). The ends were cut back, 2 bases at V and 5 bases at J, with 12 bases in the middle. CDR3 sequence reads: CASSYEGVVTEAFF. In DNA, the CDR3 is TGTGCCAGCAGTTACGAGGGGGTGGTTACTGAAGCTTTCTTT.